Sequencing of this TCR beta chain was carried out in a study of tumor-infiltrating lymphocytes in primary liver carcinoma. Study information: Tumors, staged T1-T3 N0M0, spanned about 4 to 10 cm.

Note on this clonotype: Because it lacks the conserved phenylalanine or tryptophan at the end, this CDR3 is likely a read error.

The input was 450 to 550 ng total RNA; TCR beta cDNA was made from it with a constant-region primer. Researchers made the TCR beta libraries by running three nested multiplex PCR rounds with slightly modified ARM-PCR. Running about 11 cycles apiece, the first two PCR rounds relied on TRBV1-TRBV30 forward primers together with a C-beta reverse primer. In TCRdb, the multiplex PCR reads were re-called with MiXCR into one record per CDR3 protein. The repertoire holds around 210,000 distinct CDR3 sequences, with about two thirds as singletons. Alongside blood RNA obtained from unsorted whole blood, germline DNA was also extracted. CDR3 length: 14 amino acids. Per germline, CDR1 SGHAT and CDR2 FQNNGV.

The specimen sequenced was peripheral blood. The V and J genes are TRBV11-2 and TRBJ2-1; D is unresolved. This receptor was taken from a woman aged 55-69 years with primary liver carcinoma and hepatitis B virus infection. The CDR3 nucleotides are TGTGCTAGCAGCTTAGATGGCTTGTACAATGAGCAGTTCTAC. Residues: CASSLDGLYNEQFY.